The present TCR beta chain was sequenced within a study of shared clonotypes between healthy human individuals. Generated by immunoSEQ multiplex PCR, the TCRdb table keeps only in-frame clones and is missing some. The sample lists over 950,000 clones, roughly 80% occurring once. From CD4+ cells came CD45RA+ naive and CD45RA-negative memory subsets. The CDR3 loop spans 17 amino acids. CDR1 is SGHAT and CDR2 is FQNNGV in the germline V gene. V trimming: 5 bases; J trimming: 0 bases; junction bases outside the gene matches: 8. This TCR came from a young man in good health. Some clones in this sample may be carry-over from other donors' samples. What was sequenced was memory CD4+ T cells from PBMCs. Subset given: CD45RA-negative fraction. This chain connects TRBV11-2 to TRBJ2-2; the match to TRBD1 covers 8 bases. The CDR3 spells CASSHDQGAANTGELFF. As DNA, the CDR3 is TGTGCCAGCAGCCACGATCAGGGGGCCGCGAACACCGGGGAGCTGTTTTTT.